The clone carrying this T cell receptor beta chain was seen repeatedly, ten times or more. Its specificity is not known. TCRdb passed the reads through MiXCR, listing each CDR3 protein once. Of almost 300,000 distinct CDR3 sequences listed, around 9.1% are singletons. These data belong to a study of T cell repertoires in cytomegalovirus infection. On the study more broadly: CMV infection plus the matching HLA type was flagged by public TCR beta signatures.

Looked up from germline, CDR1 is MGHRA and CDR2 is YSYEKL. J gave up 0 bases and V 1 base, and 7 bases lay outside the gene matches. This CDR3 spans 17 amino acids. Overall study results and limits: There were carriers of CMV plus the relevant HLA, and cumulative public TCR beta family frequency identified them. HLA-C-restricted CMV-specific TCR beta clonotypes prevailed in the ex vivo response.

V is TRBV4-1 and J is TRBJ2-3, with 7 nucleotides matching TRBD2. Material: PBMCs. The TCR sequence derives from a human donor in good health (CMV status not recorded). Some clones in this sample may be carry-over from other donors' samples. The CDR3 DNA follows: TGCGCCAGCAGCCAAGGAACGGGCGGGGGAAGCACAGATACGCAGTATTTT. It codes for CASSQGTGGGSTDTQYF.